This T cell receptor beta chain stems from a study of T cell clonality in common variable immunodeficiency. Study results and caveats: Compared with healthy controls, CVID subjects showed increased TCRbeta clonality, mostly in about a third. Common variable immunodeficiency TCR beta sequences reportedly had fewer deletions and N-nucleotide insertions. Repertoire-complication correlations in CVID were limited by patient heterogeneity.

Most patients and controls had Caucasian heritage. The CDR3 consists of 14 residues. Germline values: CDR1 LGHNA, CDR2 YNFKEQ. The table lists this clone with many counts. The target antigen is unknown. At one end, the junction sequence differs from germline, possibly due to a read error. The observed sequence ends 3 residues before the CDR3 terminus, with the missing tail filled in from the germline J gene. Sequenced by immunoSEQ multiplex PCR; TCRdb stores in-frame clones only, minus some. This sample has 50,000 to 60,000 clones, each found more than once. The clonotype originates from a person aged 18 to 75 in good health. The V gene is TRBV4-2, the J gene TRBJ1-2; 8 bases fit TRBD1. The sequenced sample was peripheral blood mononuclear cells. CDR3: CASSPRTGWHGYTF. Partial CDR3 DNA: TGCGCCAGCAGCCCCCGGACAGGGTGGCATGGC.